This T cell receptor (beta chain) derives from a study of CD8+CD57+ T cells in acquired aplastic anemia. Selection for sequencing was limited to patients who had shown CD8+CD57+ cell expansion by flow cytometry. The sample holds many counts of this clonotype. Genomic DNA was employed as the template in profiling TCR beta VDJ and CDR3. TCRdb reanalysed the reads using MiXCR and keeps one entry per CDR3 protein. The sample carries roughly 500,000 distinct CDR3 sequences, less than 35% recorded once. Germline CDR1 SQVTM, CDR2 ANQGSEA. This CDR3 contains 14 residues. Trimming at V came to 4 bases and at J to 4 bases, leaving 5 bases not matched to a gene.

This chain connects TRBV29-1 to TRBJ1-2; 11 bases map to TRBD1. Sequenced input: sorted CD4+, CD8+, or CD8+CD57+ T cells (not recorded which) from PBMCs. This receptor was obtained from a human donor with aplastic anemia. This CDR3 reads CSVAGQGARYGYTF. Written as DNA, the CDR3 is TGCAGCGTTGCCGGACAGGGGGCCCGCTATGGCTACACCTTC.